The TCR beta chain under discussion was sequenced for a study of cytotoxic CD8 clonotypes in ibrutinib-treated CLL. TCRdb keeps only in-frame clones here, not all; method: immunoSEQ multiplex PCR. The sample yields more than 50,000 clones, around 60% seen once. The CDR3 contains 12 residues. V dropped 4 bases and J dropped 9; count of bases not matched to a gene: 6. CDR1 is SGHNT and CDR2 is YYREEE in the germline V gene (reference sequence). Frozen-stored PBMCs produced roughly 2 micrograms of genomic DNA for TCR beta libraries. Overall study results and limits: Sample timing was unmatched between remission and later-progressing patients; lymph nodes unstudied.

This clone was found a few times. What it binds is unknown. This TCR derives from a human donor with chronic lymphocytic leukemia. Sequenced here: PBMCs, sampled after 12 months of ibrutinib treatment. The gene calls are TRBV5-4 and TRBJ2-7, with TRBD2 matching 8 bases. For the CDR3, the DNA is TGTGCCAGCAGCCCGGCGGGGGGCGGGCAGTACGTC. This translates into CASSPAGGGQYV.